Shown below are 14 T cell receptor beta chains from a single sample sequenced in a study of T cell responses to AZD1222 COVID-19 vaccine. TCRdb's table, derived via immunoSEQ multiplex PCR, lists solely in-frame clones and lacks some. The table lists about 140,000 clones, around 92% of them singletons, with about 2.5% in the top ten. The input for sequencing was peripheral blood, taken on day 0 of AZD1222 vaccination. The receptors here all came from an adult in good health.

This chain uses TRBV30 with TRBJ1-4; D unresolved. CDR1 is GTSNPN and CDR2 is SVGIG in the germline V gene (reference sequence). V gave up 8 bases and J gave up 3 bases, with 13 bases separating them. The CDR3 is made up of 13 amino acids. For the CDR3, the DNA is TGTGCCGCTATAAAGGGAGCTAATGAAAAACTGTTTTTT. Its protein product is CAAIKGANEKLFF.

This rearrangement joins TRBV4-3 to TRBJ2-1, with 12 nucleotides matching TRBD2. This CDR3 is 16 amino acids long. The V and J ends lost 1 base and 3 bases, in that order; junction bases with no gene match: 1. CDR1 LGHNA and CDR2 YSLEER come from the germline V gene. CDR3 bases: TGCGCCAGCAGCCAAGGGACTAGCGGGGACTACAATGAGCAGTTCTTC. This encodes CASSQGTSGDYNEQFF.

The chain recombines TRBV20-1 with TRBJ1-2; D ambiguous. Trimming took 1 base from V and 8 from J, leaving 8 bases between them. The length of the CDR3 is 11 residues. Germline V CDR1 and CDR2: DFQATT, SNEGSKA (reference sequence). CDR3 in DNA: TGCAGTGCTAGAGGAGTGGGGGGCTACACCTTC. This gives the protein CSARGVGGYTF.

V and J are TRBV19 and TRBJ1-6; D is ambiguous. V dropped 5 bases and J dropped 6 bases, with 11 bases sitting between them. This CDR3 is built from 14 residues. Germline lookup yields CDR1 LNHDA and CDR2 SQIVND (reference sequence). DNA of the CDR3: TGTGCCAGTAGTCCCCGGGGTAGTAATTCACCCCTCCACTTT. It is translated as CASSPRGSNSPLHF.

The chain combines TRBV3-1 (or the pseudogene TRBV3-2) with TRBJ1-6, with D possibly TRBD1 on 5 matching bases. Germline-derived CDR1 and CDR2 are LGHDT and YNNKEL (reference sequence). The CDR3 spans 14 residues. Between the trimmed V and J ends, which lost 1 base and 6 bases, there was a span of 7 bases. CDR3 protein: CASSQVGVNSPLHF. CDR3 bases: TGTGCCAGCAGCCAAGTAGGGGTTAATTCACCCCTCCACTTT.

The genes are TRBV9 and TRBJ2-6, with unresolved D. Germline loops: CDR1 SGDLS, CDR2 YYNGEE. With 4 bases removed from V and 2 bases from J, the gap between germline ends came to 13 bases. The CDR3 consists of 16 residues. CDR3 nucleotides: TGTGCCAGCAGCTCCCAGGACCCCCCTGGGGCCAACGTCCTGACTTTC. This gives the protein CASSSQDPPGANVLTF.

The chain carries TRBV3-1 (or the pseudogene TRBV3-2) and TRBJ2-2, with D unclear. Germline-derived CDR1 and CDR2 are LGHDT and YNNKEL (reference sequence). The CDR3 runs 11 residues. V lost 4 bases and J 8 bases, leaving 5 bases between the germline ends. CDR3 bases: TGTGCCAGCAGCCTCTTGGGGGAGCTGTTTTTT. Translation gives CASSLLGELFF.

V and J are TRBV5-4 and TRBJ2-6; 8 bases align to TRBD1. This CDR3 has 17 residues. With V trimmed by 4 bases and J by 0 bases, 6 bases remained unmatched. The germline gives CDR1 SGHNT, CDR2 YYREEE (reference sequence). The CDR3 loop reads CASSGGQESSGANVLTF. The CDR3 DNA reads as TGTGCCAGCAGCGGGGGACAGGAGTCCTCTGGGGCCAACGTCCTGACTTTC.

As concerns this clone: This same CDR3 is encoded by further DNA sequences in the sample. The rearrangement uses TRBV3-1 (or the pseudogene TRBV3-2) and TRBJ1-5; no clear D. Deletions cut 0 bases from V and 7 bases from J, with 7 bases between. This CDR3 region has 13 residues. CDR1 is LGHDT, CDR2 YNNKEL, per germline (reference sequence). CDR3 DNA sequence: TGTGCCAGCAGCCAAGAAGGCGGGCAGCCCCAGCATTTT. It is translated as CASSQEGGQPQHF.

The sample holds a few counts of this clone. The chain recombines TRBV7-3 with TRBJ1-1; TRBD1 matches at 7 bases. CDR1 SGHTA and CDR2 FQGTGA come from the germline V gene. The CDR3 extends over 13 amino acids. The V gene end was trimmed by 6 bases and the J gene end by 6 bases; junction bases not matched to a gene: 7. CDR3 in amino acids: CASREGGFSEAFF. Here the CDR3 DNA reads TGTGCCAGCAGGGAAGGGGGCTTCTCTGAAGCTTTCTTT.

CDR3 coding DNA: TGCGCCAGCAGCCAAGATTGGGCCAGGATGGATCAGCCCCAGCATTTT. It translates to CASSQDWARMDQPQHF. The chain employs TRBV4-1 and TRBJ1-5, with D uncertain. CDR3 length equals 16 residues. Trimming took 0 bases from V and 5 from J, leaving 14 bases between them. From germline, CDR1 is MGHRA and CDR2 YSYEKL.

CDR3 coding DNA: TGTGCCAGCAGCTTGGCCTTACAGCCCAGCTCCTACAATGAGCAGTTCTTC. It specifies CASSLALQPSSYNEQFF. The chain links TRBV5-4 to TRBJ2-1; D remains unclear. This CDR3 comprises 17 residues. Trimming cost V 0 bases and J 0 bases, with 13 bases left between them. Germline assignment: CDR1 SGHNT and CDR2 YYREEE (reference sequence). The complete variable domain, with remaining parts taken from reference TRBV5-4 and TRBJ2-1, reads ETGVTQSPTHLIKTRGQQVTLRCSSQSGHNTVSWYQQALGQGPQFIFQYYREEENGRGNFPPRFSGLQFPNYSSELNVNALELDDSALYLCASSLALQPSSYNEQFFGPGTRLTVL.

In its sample, this clone was seen a few times. This rearrangement joins TRBV9 to TRBJ1-6; D is unresolved. Germline loops: CDR1 SGDLS, CDR2 YYNGEE. The CDR3 extends over 15 amino acids. The V and J ends lost 3 bases and 7 bases respectively, with 14 bases between them. CDR3 amino acids: CASSDGSGGNSPLHF. CDR3 DNA sequence: TGTGCCAGCAGCGACGGGTCGGGTGGGAATTCACCCCTCCACTTT.

Here the CDR3 reads CASSQMGQGVYSSTDTQYF. The CDR3 DNA reads as TGTGCCAGCAGTCAAATGGGACAGGGGGTGTATTCTAGCACAGATACGCAGTATTTT. The chain recombines TRBV6-6 with TRBJ2-3; 11 bases agree with TRBD1. The CDR3 contains 19 residues. After removal of 5 bases from V and 0 bases from J, the junction contained 13 bases not matched to a gene. From germline, CDR1 is MNHNY and CDR2 SVGAGI (reference sequence).